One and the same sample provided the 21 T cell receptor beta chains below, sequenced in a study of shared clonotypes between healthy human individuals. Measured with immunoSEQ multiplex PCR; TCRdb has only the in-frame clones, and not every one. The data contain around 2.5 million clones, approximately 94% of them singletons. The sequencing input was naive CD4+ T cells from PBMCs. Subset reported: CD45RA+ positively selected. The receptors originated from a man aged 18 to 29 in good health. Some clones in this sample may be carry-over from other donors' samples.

CDR3 sequence: CASSMNPGQGNTEAFF. CDR3 nucleotides: TGCGCCAGCAGCATGAATCCGGGACAAGGGAACACTGAAGCTTTCTTT. This chain links TRBV5-1 with TRBJ1-1, with a possible D match to TRBD1 (6 bases). V dropped 4 bases and J dropped 1 base, with 17 bases sitting between them. Per germline, CDR1 SGHRS and CDR2 YFSETQ. This CDR3 has 16 residues.

The CDR3 region has the DNA TGTGCCAGCAGCGGTAGCGGGAGACGAGGCGGGGAGCTGTTTTTT. This codes for CASSGSGRRGGELFF. The chain links TRBV5-4 to TRBJ2-2; 9 positions agree with TRBD2. The CDR3 has 15 amino acids. Unmatched junction bases numbered 8, after V lost 4 bases and J lost 7 bases. The V gene's germline CDR1 is SGHNT and CDR2 YYREEE (reference sequence). The full variable domain, with the rest looked up from reference TRBV5-4 and TRBJ2-2, is ETGVTQSPTHLIKTRGQQVTLRCSSQSGHNTVSWYQQALGQGPQFIFQYYREEENGRGNFPPRFSGLQFPNYSSELNVNALELDDSALYLCASSGSGRRGGELFFGEGSRLTVL.

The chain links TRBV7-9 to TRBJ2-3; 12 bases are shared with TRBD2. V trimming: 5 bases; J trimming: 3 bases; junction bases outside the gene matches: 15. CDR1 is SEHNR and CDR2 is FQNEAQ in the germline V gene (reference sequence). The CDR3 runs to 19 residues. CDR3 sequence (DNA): TGTGCCAGCAGCCCCATTTGGGCTAGCGGGAGGGCCCTGACAGATACGCAGTATTTT. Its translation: CASSPIWASGRALTDTQYF.

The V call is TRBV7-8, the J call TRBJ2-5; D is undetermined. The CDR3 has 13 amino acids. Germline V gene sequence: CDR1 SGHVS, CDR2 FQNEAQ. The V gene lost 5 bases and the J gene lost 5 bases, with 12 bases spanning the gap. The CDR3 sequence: CASSLPVRETQYF. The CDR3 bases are TGTGCCAGCAGCCTGCCCGTTCGGGAGACCCAGTACTTC.

The CDR3 loop is CASGLGDTNTGELFF. The CDR3 bases are TGTGCTAGTGGTTTGGGGGACACAAACACCGGGGAGCTGTTTTTT. The chain joins TRBV12-5 to TRBJ2-2; maybe TRBD1 (6 bases). The germline V gene encodes CDR1 LGHNT and CDR2 FRNRAP. V dropped 1 base and J dropped 2 bases, with 8 bases sitting between them. The CDR3 runs 15 residues.

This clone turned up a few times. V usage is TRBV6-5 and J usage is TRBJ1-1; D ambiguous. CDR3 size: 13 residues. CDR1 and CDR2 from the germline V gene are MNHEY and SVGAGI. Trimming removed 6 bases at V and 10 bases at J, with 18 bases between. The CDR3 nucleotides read TGTGCCAGCAGCAAGAAGGAGGGATTCGCAGCTTTCTTT. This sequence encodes CASSKKEGFAAFF.

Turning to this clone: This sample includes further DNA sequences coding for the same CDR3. The CDR3 spells CASSQVGGGNTEAFF. The DNA for the CDR3 is TGTGCCAGCAGCCAAGTTGGGGGCGGGAACACTGAAGCTTTCTTT. The J gene is TRBJ1-1, the V gene TRBV4-2; perhaps TRBD1 as D (6 bases). The CDR3 is made up of 15 amino acids. Germline V CDR1 and CDR2: LGHNA, YNFKEQ. Trimming removed 1 base at V and 1 base at J, with 10 bases between.

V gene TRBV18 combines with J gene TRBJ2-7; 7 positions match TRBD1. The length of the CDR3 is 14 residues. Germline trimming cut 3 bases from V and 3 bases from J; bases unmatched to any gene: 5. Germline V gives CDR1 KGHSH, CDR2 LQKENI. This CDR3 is CASSPGTEGYEQYF. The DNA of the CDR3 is TGTGCCAGCTCACCCGGGACAGAAGGCTACGAGCAGTACTTC.

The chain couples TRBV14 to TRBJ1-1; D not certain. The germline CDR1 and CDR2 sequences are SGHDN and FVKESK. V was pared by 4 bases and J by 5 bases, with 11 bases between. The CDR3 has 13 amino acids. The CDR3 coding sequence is TGTGCCAGCAGCCCATATACGGTTACTGAAGCTTTCTTT. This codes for CASSPYTVTEAFF.

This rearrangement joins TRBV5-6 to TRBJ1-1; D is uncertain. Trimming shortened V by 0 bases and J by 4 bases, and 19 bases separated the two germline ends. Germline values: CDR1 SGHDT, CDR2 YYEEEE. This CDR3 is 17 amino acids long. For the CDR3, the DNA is TGTGCCAGCAGCTTGGACCGTTCCAGGTCCCTCCCCACTGAAGCTTTCTTT. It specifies CASSLDRSRSLPTEAFF.

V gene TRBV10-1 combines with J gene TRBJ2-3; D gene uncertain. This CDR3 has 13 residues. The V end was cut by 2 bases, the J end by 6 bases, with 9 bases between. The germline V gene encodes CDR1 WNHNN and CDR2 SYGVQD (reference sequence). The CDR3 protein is CASSESVPDTQYF. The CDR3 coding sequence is TGCGCCAGCAGTGAGAGCGTTCCCGATACGCAGTATTTT.

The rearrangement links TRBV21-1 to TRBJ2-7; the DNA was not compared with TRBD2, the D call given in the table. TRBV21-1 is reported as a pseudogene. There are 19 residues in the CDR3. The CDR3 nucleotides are TGTGCCAGCAGCAAAGGATCCCCCGGCGGGACCGACCCGGGTCACGAGCAGTACTTC. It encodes CASSKGSPGGTDPGHEQYF.

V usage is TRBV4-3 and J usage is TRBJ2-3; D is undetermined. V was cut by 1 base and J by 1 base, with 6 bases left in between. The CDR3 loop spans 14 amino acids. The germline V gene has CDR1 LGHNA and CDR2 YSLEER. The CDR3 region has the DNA TGCGCCAGCAGCCAAGTAGAGGGCACAGATACGCAGTATTTT. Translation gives CASSQVEGTDTQYF.

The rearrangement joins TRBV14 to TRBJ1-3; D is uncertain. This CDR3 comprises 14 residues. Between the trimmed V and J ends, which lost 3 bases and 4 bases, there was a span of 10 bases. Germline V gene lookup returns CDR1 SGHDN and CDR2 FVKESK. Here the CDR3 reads CASSHSRRGNTIYF. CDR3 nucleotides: TGTGCCAGCAGCCACTCAAGGAGGGGAAACACCATATATTTT.

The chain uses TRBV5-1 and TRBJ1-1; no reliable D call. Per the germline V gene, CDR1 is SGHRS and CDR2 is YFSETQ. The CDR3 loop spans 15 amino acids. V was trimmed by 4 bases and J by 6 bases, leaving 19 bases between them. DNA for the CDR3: TGCGCCAGCAGCGGGTCAAGCGCCGTGGGCGCTGAAGCTTTCTTT. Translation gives CASSGSSAVGAEAFF. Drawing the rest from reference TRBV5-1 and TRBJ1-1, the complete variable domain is KAGVTQTPRYLIKTRGQQVTLSCSPISGHRSVSWYQQTPGQGLQFLFEYFSETQRNKGNFPGRFSGRQFSNSRSEMNVSTLELGDSALYLCASSGSSAVGAEAFFGQGTRLTVV.

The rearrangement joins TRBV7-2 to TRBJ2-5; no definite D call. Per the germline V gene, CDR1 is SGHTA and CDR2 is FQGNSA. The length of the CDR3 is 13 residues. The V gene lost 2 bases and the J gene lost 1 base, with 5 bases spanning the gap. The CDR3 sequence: CASSLYIQETQYF. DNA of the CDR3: TGTGCCAGCAGCTTATACATCCAAGAGACCCAGTACTTC.

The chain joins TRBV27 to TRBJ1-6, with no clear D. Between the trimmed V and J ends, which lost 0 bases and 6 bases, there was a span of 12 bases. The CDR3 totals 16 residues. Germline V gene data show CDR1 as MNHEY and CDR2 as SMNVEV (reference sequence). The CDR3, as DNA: TGTGCCAGCAGTTTATCGTCCGGGTATCGTAATTCACCCCTCCACTTT. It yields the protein CASSLSSGYRNSPLHF.

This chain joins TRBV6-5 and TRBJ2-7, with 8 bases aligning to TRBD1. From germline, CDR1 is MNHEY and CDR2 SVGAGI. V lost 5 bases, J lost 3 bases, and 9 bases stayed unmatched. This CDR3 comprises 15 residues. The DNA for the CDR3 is TGTGCCAGCAGTCCACCAGGGGGCTGGGGCTACGAGCAGTACTTC. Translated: CASSPPGGWGYEQYF.

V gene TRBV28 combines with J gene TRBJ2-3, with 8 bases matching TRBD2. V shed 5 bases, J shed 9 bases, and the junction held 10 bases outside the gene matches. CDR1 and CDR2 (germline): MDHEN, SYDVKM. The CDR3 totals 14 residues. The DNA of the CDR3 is TGTGCCAGCAGTCTCCGACTGGGCGGGGGGACGCAGTATTTT. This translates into CASSLRLGGGTQYF.

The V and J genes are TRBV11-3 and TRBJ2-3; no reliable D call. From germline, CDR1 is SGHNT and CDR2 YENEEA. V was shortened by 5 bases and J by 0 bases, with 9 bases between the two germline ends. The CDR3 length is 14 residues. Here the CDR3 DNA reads TGTGCCAGCAGCCCCGATGGGAGCACAGATACGCAGTATTTT. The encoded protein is CASSPDGSTDTQYF.

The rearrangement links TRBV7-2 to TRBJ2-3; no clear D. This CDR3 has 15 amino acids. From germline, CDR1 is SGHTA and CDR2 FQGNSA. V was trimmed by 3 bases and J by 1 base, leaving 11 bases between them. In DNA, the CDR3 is TGTGCCAGCAGCTTCCTACCCCAGGGCACAGATACGCAGTATTTT. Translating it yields CASSFLPQGTDTQYF.